A single sample gave rise to the 25 T cell receptor beta chains below, sequenced in a study of blood T cell repertoires in COVID-19. Here immunoSEQ multiplex PCR was the method, and the copy in TCRdb shows in-frame clones only, minus some. The sample contains roughly 160,000 clones, over 70% of which appear only once. Sequencing was performed on PBMCs or T cells enriched from blood (not recorded which). Source of these receptors: a man aged 50-60 years who had recovered from COVID-19.

The chain couples TRBV7-9 to TRBJ1-1, with 9 bases identical to TRBD1. The length of the CDR3 is 14 residues. The V segment lost 5 bases and the J segment 5 bases; nucleotides outside the gene matches: 6. Looked up from germline, CDR1 is SEHNR and CDR2 is FQNEAQ (reference sequence). The CDR3 sequence is CASSPTGQGTEAFF. The CDR3 nucleotides are TGTGCCAGCAGCCCTACGGGACAGGGAACTGAAGCTTTCTTT.

The rearrangement uses TRBV28 and TRBJ2-4, with D perhaps TRBD2 (7 bases). The V end was cut by 3 bases, the J end by 4 bases, with 13 bases between. CDR1 and CDR2 from the germline V gene are MDHEN and SYDVKM. The CDR3 runs to 15 residues. CDR3 amino acids: CASSLAGAGKNIQYF. As DNA, the CDR3 is TGTGCCAGCAGTTTGGCGGGGGCCGGGAAAAACATTCAGTACTTC.

Only a few counts were recorded for this clone. The chain uses TRBV9 and TRBJ1-2, with TRBD1 matching over 9 bases. Germline-derived CDR1 and CDR2 are SGDLS and YYNGEE. Germline trimming cut 5 bases from V and 11 bases from J; bases unmatched to any gene: 10. This CDR3 comprises 13 residues. The CDR3, as DNA: TGTGCCAGCAGTGCGGACAGGGGCTCCTTATACACCTTC. It is translated as CASSADRGSLYTF.

V and J are TRBV10-3 and TRBJ1-2, with a tentative D call TRBD1 (6 bases). V dropped 9 bases and J dropped 8 bases, with 16 bases sitting between them. CDR1 and CDR2 from the germline V gene are ENHRY and SYGVKD. The CDR3 covers 12 residues. CDR3 sequence reads: CAMTNQGSGYTF. CDR3 nucleotides: TGTGCCATGACCAACCAGGGGTCCGGCTACACCTTC.

This clone was counted between two and nine times. CDR3 nucleotide sequence: TGTGCCAGCAGCTCGGTCAGCACACCGGGATCCGAAGCTTTCTTT. Translated, it gives CASSSVSTPGSEAFF. The rearrangement joins TRBV7-3 to TRBJ1-1; no reliable D call. Trimming pared 4 bases from V and 8 bases from J, leaving 20 bases between. Germline V gene data show CDR1 as SGHTA and CDR2 as FQGTGA. CDR3 length: 15 amino acids.

The count of this clone is one. This chain uses TRBV3-1 (or the pseudogene TRBV3-2) with TRBJ1-4, with TRBD1 matching over 7 bases. The CDR3 length is 16 residues. The germline gives CDR1 LGHDT, CDR2 YNNKEL (reference sequence). V dropped 1 base and J dropped 7; count of bases not matched to a gene: 9. CDR3 nucleotides: TGTGCCAGCAGCCAAGGGAGGACAGGAACCCCTGAAAAACTGTTTTTT. Its translation: CASSQGRTGTPEKLFF.

J is TRBJ2-1 and V is TRBV3-1 (or the pseudogene TRBV3-2); 8 nucleotides align to TRBD2. Germline values: CDR1 LGHDT, CDR2 YNNKEL (reference sequence). The J segment lost 9 bases and the V segment lost 4 bases, leaving 8 bases of the junction unmatched. The CDR3 is made up of 14 amino acids. The CDR3, as DNA: TGTGCCAGCAGCCTAGGAATGACTAGCGTTGAGCAGTTCTTC. Its protein is CASSLGMTSVEQFF.

The count of this clone is one. The rearrangement links TRBV27 to TRBJ1-1; 8 bases line up with TRBD1. V shed 11 bases, J shed 8 bases, and the junction held 13 bases outside the gene matches. Germline CDR1 reads MNHEY; CDR2 reads SMNVEV (reference sequence). CDR3 length equals 13 residues. CDR3 sequence: CAGQAFRDREAFF. The DNA of the CDR3 is TGTGCCGGCCAAGCATTCCGGGACAGGGAAGCTTTCTTT.

The chain couples TRBV18 to TRBJ2-7, with 10 bases identical to TRBD1. There are 16 residues in the CDR3. After removal of 6 bases from V and 5 bases from J, the junction contained 13 bases not matched to a gene. Germline V gene data show CDR1 as KGHSH and CDR2 as LQKENI. DNA for the CDR3: TGTGCCAGCTCGTGGGCTGGGACAGGGGTCGGGAACGAGCAGTACTTC. Residues: CASSWAGTGVGNEQYF. The variable domain in full, with the rest retrieved from reference TRBV18 and TRBJ2-7, is NAGVMQNPRHLVRRRGQEARLRCSPMKGHSHVYWYRQLPEEGLKFMVYLQKENIIDESGMPKERFSAEFPKEGPSILRIQQVVRGDSAAYFCASSWAGTGVGNEQYFGPGTRLTVT.

The chain recombines TRBV18 with TRBJ2-7; D is unclear. V was shortened by 6 bases and J by 5 bases, with 14 bases between the two germline ends. Germline-derived CDR1 and CDR2 are KGHSH and LQKENI. The CDR3 loop spans 13 amino acids. CDR3 protein: CASSFSRSDEQYF. The CDR3 nucleotides read TGTGCCAGCTCCTTCAGCAGGTCCGACGAGCAGTACTTC.

This chain joins TRBV6-1 and TRBJ2-7, with D unclear. From germline, CDR1 is MNHNS and CDR2 SASEGT. The CDR3 length is 17 residues. V shed 1 base and J shed 2 bases, with 18 bases lying between them. This CDR3 is CASSEGHGDHETYEQYF. CDR3 bases: TGTGCCAGCAGTGAAGGCCATGGAGACCATGAAACCTACGAGCAGTACTTC.

V gene TRBV6-5 combines with J gene TRBJ1-2, with D tentatively TRBD1 (6 bases). The CDR3 contains 15 residues. Germline loops: CDR1 MNHEY, CDR2 SVGAGI. V was shortened by 4 bases and J by 7 bases, with 19 bases between the two germline ends. CDR3 in amino acids: CASSLPQDRLFGYTF. CDR3 DNA: TGTGCCAGCAGTTTACCTCAAGACAGGTTGTTTGGCTACACCTTC.

The chain is built from TRBV15 and TRBJ2-5, with a weak D call TRBD2 (6 bases). In germline, CDR1 is LNHNV, CDR2 YYDKDF (reference sequence). CDR3 length: 14 residues. Trimming removed 8 bases from V and 4 bases from J, with 17 bases in between. The CDR3 is CATGSGQGGETQYF. Written as DNA, the CDR3 is TGTGCCACCGGGTCGGGCCAGGGAGGAGAGACCCAGTACTTC.

The V gene is TRBV9, the J gene TRBJ1-3; possibly TRBD1 for D (5 bases). The length of the CDR3 is 14 residues. Germline CDR1 reads SGDLS; CDR2 reads YYNGEE. Trimming removed 3 bases at V and 2 bases at J, with 9 bases between. CDR3 sequence: CASSGPGAGNTIYF. CDR3 in DNA: TGTGCCAGCAGCGGCCCGGGGGCTGGAAACACCATATATTTT.

In its sample, this clone was seen once. V is TRBV27 and J is TRBJ2-7; 7 bases line up with TRBD2. V was clipped by 5 bases and J by 0 bases; unmatched bases: 7. CDR1 and CDR2 (germline): MNHEY, SMNVEV (reference sequence). This CDR3 has 15 residues. The chain's CDR3 is CASSNPGLSSYEQYF. CDR3 in DNA: TGTGCCAGCAGTAATCCGGGACTAAGCTCCTACGAGCAGTACTTC.

This chain uses TRBV28 with TRBJ1-3; unclear D gene. The CDR3 runs to 16 residues. Looked up from germline, CDR1 is MDHEN and CDR2 is SYDVKM. Between the trimmed V and J ends, which lost 3 bases and 0 bases, there was a span of 12 bases. The CDR3 nucleotides are TGTGCCAGCAGTTTCTCGGAGACTTTCTCTGGAAACACCATATATTTT. It translates to CASSFSETFSGNTIYF.

The chain carries TRBV19 and TRBJ2-7; 8 positions agree with TRBD1. V lost 3 bases and J lost 2; bases outside the gene matches: 9. This CDR3 has 16 amino acids. The germline V gene encodes CDR1 LNHDA and CDR2 SQIVND (reference sequence). The CDR3 DNA follows: TGTGCCAGTAGTATCCAAGACAGGGGAAAGACCTACGAGCAGTACTTC. Encoded protein: CASSIQDRGKTYEQYF.

The V and J genes are TRBV27 and TRBJ2-5; maybe TRBD2 (5 bases). Trimming cost V 4 bases and J 5 bases, with 11 bases left between them. Germline V CDR1 and CDR2: MNHEY, SMNVEV (reference sequence). The length of the CDR3 is 13 residues. The CDR3 DNA reads as TGTGCCAGCAGTTGGGCCGGGGAGGAGACCCAGTACTTC. Protein: CASSWAGEETQYF.

This chain connects TRBV6-5 to TRBJ2-2; tentatively, D is TRBD2 (6 bases). V was cut by 6 bases and J by 6 bases, with 14 bases left in between. This CDR3 contains 14 residues. Germline assignment: CDR1 MNHEY and CDR2 SVGAGI. CDR3 nucleotide sequence: TGTGCCAGCAGCCGCCCGGGGGTGGCCGGGGAGCTGTTTTTT. Its protein product is CASSRPGVAGELFF.

The chain is built from TRBV18 and TRBJ2-2, with D hard to call. The CDR3 has 15 residues. V was pared by 3 bases and J by 1 base, with 9 bases between. Germline V gene data show CDR1 as KGHSH and CDR2 as LQKENI. CDR3 in amino acids: CASSPTQENTGELFF. In DNA form, the CDR3 reads TGTGCCAGCTCACCGACCCAGGAGAACACCGGGGAGCTGTTTTTT. Full variable domain (missing parts from reference TRBV18 and TRBJ2-2): NAGVMQNPRHLVRRRGQEARLRCSPMKGHSHVYWYRQLPEEGLKFMVYLQKENIIDESGMPKERFSAEFPKEGPSILRIQQVVRGDSAAYFCASSPTQENTGELFFGEGSRLTVL.

This chain links TRBV6-5 with TRBJ2-7, with D possibly being TRBD1 (6 bases). This CDR3 comprises 14 residues. The germline V and J ends were trimmed by 6 bases and 4 bases, with 16 bases remaining between them. Germline-derived CDR1 and CDR2 are MNHEY and SVGAGI. Written as DNA, the CDR3 is TGTGCCAGCAGACCCTACAGGGTCGGATACGAGCAGTACTTC. Translated: CASRPYRVGYEQYF.

The V and J genes are TRBV19 and TRBJ1-4, with a weak D call TRBD1 (6 bases). This CDR3 is 13 amino acids long. V shed 4 bases and J shed 7 bases, with 10 bases lying between them. The germline V gene has CDR1 LNHDA and CDR2 SQIVND (reference sequence). The CDR3 is CASSTTGSEKLFF. The CDR3 DNA follows: TGTGCCAGTAGTACCACAGGGAGTGAAAAACTGTTTTTT.

The gene calls are TRBV27 and TRBJ2-7; D might be TRBD2 (5 bases). Germline CDR1 reads MNHEY; CDR2 reads SMNVEV (reference sequence). The V end was cut by 6 bases, the J end by 3 bases, with 9 bases between. The CDR3 is made up of 12 amino acids. CDR3 sequence (DNA): TGTGCCAGCAGCGGGAAGGGCTACGAGCAGTACTTC. It is translated as CASSGKGYEQYF.

The gene calls are TRBV7-3 and TRBJ2-1, with D uncertain. This CDR3 contains 13 residues. Germline lookup yields CDR1 SGHTA and CDR2 FQGTGA. The V and J ends lost 1 base and 5 bases respectively, with 6 bases between them. The CDR3 nucleotides read TGTGCCAGCAGCTTAAACAGAAACAATGAGCAGTTCTTC. This sequence encodes CASSLNRNNEQFF.

This chain links TRBV6-2 or TRBV6-3 with TRBJ1-6; perhaps TRBD1 as D (6 bases). Germline V gene sequence: CDR1 MNHEY, CDR2 SVGEGT. The CDR3 contains 15 residues. The V and J ends lost 5 bases and 7 bases respectively, with 15 bases between them. The DNA of the CDR3 is TGTGCCAGCAGTGCCAGGGGCGCCGGAAATTCACCCCTCCACTTT. This encodes CASSARGAGNSPLHF.